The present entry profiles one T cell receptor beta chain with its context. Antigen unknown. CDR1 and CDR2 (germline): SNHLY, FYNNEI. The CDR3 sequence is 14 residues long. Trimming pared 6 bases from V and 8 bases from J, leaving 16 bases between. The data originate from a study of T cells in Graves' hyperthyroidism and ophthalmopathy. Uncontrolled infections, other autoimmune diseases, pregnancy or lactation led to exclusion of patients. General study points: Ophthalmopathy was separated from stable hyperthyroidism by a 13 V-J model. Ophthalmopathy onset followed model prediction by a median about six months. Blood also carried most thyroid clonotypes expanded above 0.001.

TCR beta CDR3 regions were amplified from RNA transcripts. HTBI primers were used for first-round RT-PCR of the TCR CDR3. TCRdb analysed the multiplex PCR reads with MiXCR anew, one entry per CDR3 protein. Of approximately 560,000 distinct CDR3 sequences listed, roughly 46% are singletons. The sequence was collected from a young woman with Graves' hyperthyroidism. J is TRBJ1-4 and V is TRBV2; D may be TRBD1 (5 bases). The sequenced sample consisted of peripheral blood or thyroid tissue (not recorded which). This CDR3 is CASSSTEGREKLFF. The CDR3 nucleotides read TGTGCCAGCAGCTCGACAGAGGGCCGGGAAAAACTGTTTTTT.